The present entry profiles one T cell receptor beta chain with its context. These data are taken from a study of blood T cell repertoires in COVID-19. For the study at large: T cells, B-cell-depleted T cells, or PBMCs provided the cDNA or gDNA that served as material.

The length of the CDR3 is 15 residues. CDR1 and CDR2 from the germline V gene are KGHDR and SFDVKD. The J segment lost 4 bases and the V segment lost 3 bases, leaving 3 bases of the junction unmatched. Produced via immunoSEQ multiplex PCR; TCRdb's table is partial and in-frame only. The data show 250,000 or so clones, with about nine tenths seen just once and roughly 2.6% held by the top ten. The rearrangement joins TRBV24-1 to TRBJ2-7; 12 bases align to TRBD1. The sequenced material came from peripheral blood. The sequence was obtained from a man younger than 45 with COVID-19, enrolled during active disease. CDR3 sequence: CATSDTGQGAYEQYF. CDR3 coding DNA: TGTGCCACCAGTGATACGGGACAGGGGGCGTACGAGCAGTACTTC.